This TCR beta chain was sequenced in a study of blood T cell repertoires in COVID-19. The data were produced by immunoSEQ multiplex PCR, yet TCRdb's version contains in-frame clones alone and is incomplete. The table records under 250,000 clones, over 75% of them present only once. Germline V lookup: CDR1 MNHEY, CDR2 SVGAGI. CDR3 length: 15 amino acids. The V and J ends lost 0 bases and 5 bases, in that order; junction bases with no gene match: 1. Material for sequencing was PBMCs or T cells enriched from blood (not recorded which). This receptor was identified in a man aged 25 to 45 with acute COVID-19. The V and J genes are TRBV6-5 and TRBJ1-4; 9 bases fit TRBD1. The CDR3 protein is CASSYSGTGNEKLFF. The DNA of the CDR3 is TGTGCCAGCAGTTACTCCGGGACAGGGAATGAAAAACTGTTTTTT.